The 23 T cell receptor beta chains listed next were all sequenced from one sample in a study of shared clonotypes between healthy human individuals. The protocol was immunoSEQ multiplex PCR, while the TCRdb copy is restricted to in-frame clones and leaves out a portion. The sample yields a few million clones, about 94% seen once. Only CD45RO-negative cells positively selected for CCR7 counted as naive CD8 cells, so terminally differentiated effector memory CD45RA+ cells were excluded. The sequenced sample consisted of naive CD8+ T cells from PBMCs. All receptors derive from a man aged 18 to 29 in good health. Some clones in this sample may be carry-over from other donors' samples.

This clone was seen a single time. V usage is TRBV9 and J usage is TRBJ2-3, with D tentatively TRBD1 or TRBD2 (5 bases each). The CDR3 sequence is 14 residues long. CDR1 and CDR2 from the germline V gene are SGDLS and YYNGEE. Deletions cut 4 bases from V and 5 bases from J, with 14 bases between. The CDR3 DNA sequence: TGTGCCAGCAGCCCCCAGGGAGATCTAGATACGCAGTATTTT. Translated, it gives CASSPQGDLDTQYF.

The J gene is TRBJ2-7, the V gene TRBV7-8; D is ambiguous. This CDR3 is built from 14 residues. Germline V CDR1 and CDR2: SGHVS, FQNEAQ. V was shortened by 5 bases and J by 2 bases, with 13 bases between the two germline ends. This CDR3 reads CASSRHPTPYEQYF. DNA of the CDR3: TGTGCCAGCAGCCGACACCCCACCCCCTACGAGCAGTACTTC.

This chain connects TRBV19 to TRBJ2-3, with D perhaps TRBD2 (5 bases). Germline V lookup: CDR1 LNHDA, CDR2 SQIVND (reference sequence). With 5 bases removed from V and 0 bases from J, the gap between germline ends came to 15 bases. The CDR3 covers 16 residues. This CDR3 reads CASSPRGRTSTDTQYF. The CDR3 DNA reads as TGTGCCAGTAGTCCGAGAGGACGGACTAGCACAGATACGCAGTATTTT.

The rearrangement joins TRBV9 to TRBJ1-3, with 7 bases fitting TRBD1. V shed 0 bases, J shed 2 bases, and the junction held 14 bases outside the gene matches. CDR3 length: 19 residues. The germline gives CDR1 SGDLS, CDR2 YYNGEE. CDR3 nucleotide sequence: TGTGCCAGCAGCGTAGAGGTTTTTCTAGGGGGCCCTCCTGGAAACACCATATATTTT. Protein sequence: CASSVEVFLGGPPGNTIYF.

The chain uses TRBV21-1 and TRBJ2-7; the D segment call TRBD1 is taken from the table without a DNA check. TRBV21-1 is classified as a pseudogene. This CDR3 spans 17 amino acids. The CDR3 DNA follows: TGTGCCAGCAGCTCAGGACAGAAGTTCAATAACTCCTACGAGCAGTACTTC. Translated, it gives CASSSGQKFNNSYEQYF.

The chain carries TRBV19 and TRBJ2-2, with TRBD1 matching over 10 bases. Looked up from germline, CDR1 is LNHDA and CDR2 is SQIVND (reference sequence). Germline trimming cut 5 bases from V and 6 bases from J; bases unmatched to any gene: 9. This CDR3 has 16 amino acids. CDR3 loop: CASSYRDRGVAGELFF. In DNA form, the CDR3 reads TGTGCCAGTAGTTACCGGGACAGGGGAGTAGCCGGGGAGCTGTTTTTT.

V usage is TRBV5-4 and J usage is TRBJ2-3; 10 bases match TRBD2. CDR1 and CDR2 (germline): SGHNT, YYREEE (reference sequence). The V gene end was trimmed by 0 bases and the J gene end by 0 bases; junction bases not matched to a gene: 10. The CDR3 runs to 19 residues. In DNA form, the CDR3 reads TGTGCCAGCAGCTTGGCCTTCGAGCGGGAGGGACCTAGCACAGATACGCAGTATTTT. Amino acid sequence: CASSLAFEREGPSTDTQYF.

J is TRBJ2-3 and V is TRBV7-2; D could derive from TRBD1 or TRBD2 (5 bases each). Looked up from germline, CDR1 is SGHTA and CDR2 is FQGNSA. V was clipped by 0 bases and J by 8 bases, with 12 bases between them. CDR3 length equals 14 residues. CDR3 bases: TGTGCCAGCAGCTTAGCGGGACCCCTTGCTACGCAGTATTTT. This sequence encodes CASSLAGPLATQYF.

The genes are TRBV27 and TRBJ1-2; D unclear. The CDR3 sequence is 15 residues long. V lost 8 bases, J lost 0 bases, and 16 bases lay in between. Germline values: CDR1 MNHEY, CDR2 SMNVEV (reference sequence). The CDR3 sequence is CASGMVAHSNYGYTF. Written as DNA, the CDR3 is TGTGCCAGCGGGATGGTCGCCCACTCTAACTATGGCTACACCTTC.

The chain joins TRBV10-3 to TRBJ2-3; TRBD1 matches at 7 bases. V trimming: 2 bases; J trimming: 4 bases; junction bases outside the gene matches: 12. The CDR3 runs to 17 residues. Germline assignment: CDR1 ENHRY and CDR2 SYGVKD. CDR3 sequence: CAISEALRGLLSDTQYF. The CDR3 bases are TGTGCCATCAGTGAGGCACTCAGGGGGTTGTTGTCAGATACGCAGTATTTT.

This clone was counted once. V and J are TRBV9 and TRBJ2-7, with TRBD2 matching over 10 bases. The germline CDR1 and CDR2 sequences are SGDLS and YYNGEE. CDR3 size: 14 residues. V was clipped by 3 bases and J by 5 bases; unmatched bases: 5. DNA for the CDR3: TGTGCCAGCAGCGCTAGCGGGAGTCTAAACGAGCAGTACTTC. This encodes CASSASGSLNEQYF.

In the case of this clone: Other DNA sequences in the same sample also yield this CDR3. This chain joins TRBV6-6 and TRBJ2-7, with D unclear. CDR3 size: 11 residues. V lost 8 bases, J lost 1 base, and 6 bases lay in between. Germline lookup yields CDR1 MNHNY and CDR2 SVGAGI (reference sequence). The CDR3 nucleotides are TGTGCCAGCGGGGAATCCTACGAGCAGTACTTC. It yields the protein CASGESYEQYF.

Here the CDR3 DNA reads TGTGCCAGCAGCCGTGGGACTAGCGGCGTAGATACGCAGTATTTT. Its protein is CASSRGTSGVDTQYF. The chain uses TRBV27 and TRBJ2-3, with 11 bases aligning to TRBD2. The junction had 7 bases not matched to a gene; V was cut back by 6 bases and J by 5 bases. Germline V gene lookup returns CDR1 MNHEY and CDR2 SMNVEV (reference sequence). This CDR3 has 15 amino acids.

DNA for the CDR3: TGTGCCAGCAGCCTGCTCGGGACAGATACGCAGTATTTT. Translating gives CASSLLGTDTQYF. The chain uses TRBV7-9 and TRBJ2-3, with unresolved D. This CDR3 contains 13 residues. V was trimmed by 5 bases and J by 3 bases, leaving 9 bases between them. CDR1 and CDR2 from the germline V gene are SEHNR and FQNEAQ (reference sequence).

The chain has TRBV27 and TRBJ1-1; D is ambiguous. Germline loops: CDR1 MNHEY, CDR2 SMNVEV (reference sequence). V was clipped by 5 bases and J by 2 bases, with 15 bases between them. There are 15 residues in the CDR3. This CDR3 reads CASSPRWVGNTEAFF. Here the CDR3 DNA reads TGTGCCAGCAGTCCGCGATGGGTGGGAAACACTGAAGCTTTCTTT.

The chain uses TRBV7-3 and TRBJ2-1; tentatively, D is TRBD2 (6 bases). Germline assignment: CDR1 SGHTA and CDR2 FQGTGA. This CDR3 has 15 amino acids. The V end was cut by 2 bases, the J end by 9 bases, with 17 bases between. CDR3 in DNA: TGTGCCAGCAGCTTATCCTTCGGGAGCAAGGGTGAGCAGTTCTTC. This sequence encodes CASSLSFGSKGEQFF.

CDR3 sequence: CASSQEFGRGVLGHQPQHF. DNA for the CDR3: TGCGCCAGCAGCCAAGAATTCGGCAGGGGGGTTTTGGGCCATCAGCCCCAGCATTTT. J is TRBJ1-5 and V is TRBV4-1; 7 positions agree with TRBD1. The germline CDR1 and CDR2 sequences are MGHRA and YSYEKL. The CDR3 runs to 19 residues. J lost 5 bases, V lost 0 bases, and 16 bases had no gene match.

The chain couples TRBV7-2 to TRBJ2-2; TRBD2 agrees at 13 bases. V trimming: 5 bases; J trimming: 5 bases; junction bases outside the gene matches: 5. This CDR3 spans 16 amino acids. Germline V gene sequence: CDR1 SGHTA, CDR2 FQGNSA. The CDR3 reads CASSTRTSGRTGELFF. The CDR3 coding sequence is TGTGCCAGCAGCACCCGGACTAGCGGGAGAACCGGGGAGCTGTTTTTT.

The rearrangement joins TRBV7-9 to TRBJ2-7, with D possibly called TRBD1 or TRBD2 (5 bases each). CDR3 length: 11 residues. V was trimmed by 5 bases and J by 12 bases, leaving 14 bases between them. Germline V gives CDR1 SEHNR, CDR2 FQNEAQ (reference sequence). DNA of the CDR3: TGTGCCAGCAGCCCTCGGGACCATATGTACTTC. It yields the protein CASSPRDHMYF.

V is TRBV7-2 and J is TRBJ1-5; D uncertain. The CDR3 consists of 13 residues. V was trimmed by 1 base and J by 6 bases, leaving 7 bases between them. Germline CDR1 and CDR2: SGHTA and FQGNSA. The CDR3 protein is CASSLGHIQPQHF. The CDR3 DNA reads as TGTGCCAGCAGCTTAGGTCATATTCAGCCCCAGCATTTT.

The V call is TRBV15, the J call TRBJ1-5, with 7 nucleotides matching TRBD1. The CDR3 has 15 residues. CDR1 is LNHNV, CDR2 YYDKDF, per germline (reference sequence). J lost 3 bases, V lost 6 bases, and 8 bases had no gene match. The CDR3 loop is CATSDRVTTNQPQHF. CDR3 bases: TGTGCCACCAGTGACAGGGTAACAACCAATCAGCCCCAGCATTTT.

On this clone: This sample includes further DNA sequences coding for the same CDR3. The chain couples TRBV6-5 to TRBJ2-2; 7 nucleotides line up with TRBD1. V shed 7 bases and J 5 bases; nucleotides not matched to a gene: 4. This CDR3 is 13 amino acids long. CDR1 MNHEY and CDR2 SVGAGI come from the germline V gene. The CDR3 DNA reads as TGTGCCAGCAAGGGGGCTTATACCGGGGAGCTGTTTTTT. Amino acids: CASKGAYTGELFF.

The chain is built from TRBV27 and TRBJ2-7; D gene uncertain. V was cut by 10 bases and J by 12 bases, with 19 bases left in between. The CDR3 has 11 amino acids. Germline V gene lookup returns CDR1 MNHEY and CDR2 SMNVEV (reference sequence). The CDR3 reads CATATRIQLYF. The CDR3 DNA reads TGTGCCACAGCAACCAGGATACAGCTGTACTTC.